A selection of T cell receptor beta chains follows, all from one sample in a study of technical replicates of blood from a few donors. Here immunoSEQ multiplex PCR was the method, and the copy in TCRdb shows in-frame clones only, minus some. The sample lists tens of thousands of clones, roughly 95% seen once, with 0.2% to 0.25% in the top ten. Sequenced sample: T cells isolated from PBMCs. The origin of the receptors is a human donor in good health. CDR3s include the opening cysteine and the closing phenylalanine or tryptophan. D genes are given only for firm matches. Only part of the rows carry a size: once, few, many, or a class if the clone is expanded.

length	V	D	J	size	CDR3	DNA
14	TRBV6-5	NA	TRBJ2-7	once	CASSYSGVRNEQYF	TGTGCCAGCAGTTACTCAGGGGTAAGAAACGAGCAGTACTTC
11	TRBV6-1	NA	TRBJ1-1	NA	CAIEVGREAFF	TGTGCCATAGAAGTGGGGCGGGAAGCTTTCTTT
14	TRBV4-1	NA	TRBJ2-7	NA	CASSQTGISYEQYF	TGCGCCAGCAGCCAAACAGGTATCTCCTACGAGCAGTACTTC
19	TRBV7-9	NA	TRBJ2-2	once	CASSALPGTSMVDTGELFF	TGTGCCAGCAGCGCCCTGCCCGGGACAAGTATGGTGGACACCGGGGAGCTGTTTTTT
15	TRBV19	NA	TRBJ2-5	NA	CASSRPGGVTETQYF	TGTGCCAGTAGTAGGCCTGGAGGCGTTACAGAGACCCAGTACTTC
17	TRBV28	TRBD2	TRBJ2-7	NA	CASSSGGAGPAIYEQYF	TGTGCCAGCAGTTCGGGGGGGGCAGGACCAGCTATCTACGAGCAGTACTTC
14	TRBV6-4	NA	TRBJ1-6	NA	CASSASGWDSPLHF	TGTGCCAGCAGTGCGTCGGGGTGGGATTCACCCCTCCACTTT
14	TRBV4-1	NA	TRBJ2-7	NA	CASSQAGTVYEQYF	TGCGCCAGCAGCCAAGCAGGCACGGTATACGAGCAGTACTTC
14	TRBV11-1	NA	TRBJ2-2	NA	CASSSDINTGELFF	TGTGCCAGCAGCTCGGACATAAACACCGGGGAGCTGTTTTTT
15	TRBV2	NA	TRBJ2-7	NA	CASSPWEFGSYEQYF	TGTGCCAGCAGTCCGTGGGAGTTTGGTTCCTACGAGCAGTACTTC
13	TRBV29-1	NA	TRBJ2-7	NA	CSVQGPGIYEQYF	TGCAGCGTTCAGGGTCCGGGTATCTACGAGCAGTACTTC
15	TRBV30	TRBD1	TRBJ1-2	NA	CAGGPGTGGRYGYTF	TGTGCCGGCGGCCCCGGGACAGGGGGGAGGTATGGCTACACCTTC
17	TRBV14	NA	TRBJ1-2	NA	CASSQGVRGGRWYGYTF	TGTGCCAGCAGCCAAGGGGTTCGGGGGGGAAGATGGTATGGCTACACCTTC
17	TRBV19	TRBD2	TRBJ2-2	NA	CASRRRTGGANTGELFF	TGTGCCAGTCGACGAAGAACGGGGGGGGCGAACACCGGGGAGCTGTTTTTT
16	TRBV19	TRBD2	TRBJ2-1	NA	CASSISREAAYNEQFF	TGTGCCAGTAGTATTTCGCGGGAGGCGGCGTACAATGAGCAGTTCTTC
16	TRBV11-1	TRBD1	TRBJ1-6	NA	CASSSRGSDYNSPLHF	TGTGCCAGCAGCTCCAGGGGGTCCGATTATAATTCACCCCTCCACTTT
15	TRBV5-1	NA	TRBJ2-1	NA	CASSLVRGLRNEQFF	TGCGCCAGCAGCTTGGTGCGGGGCCTTCGGAATGAGCAGTTCTTC
13	TRBV2	TRBD2	TRBJ2-7	NA	CASRGTNSYEQYF	TGTGCCAGCAGAGGGACTAATTCCTACGAGCAGTACTTC
14	TRBV18	NA	TRBJ2-7	NA	CASSPSPGLDEQYF	TGTGCCAGCTCACCATCTCCGGGGTTGGACGAGCAGTACTTC
13	TRBV10-3	NA	TRBJ1-1	NA	CAISEVGDTEAFF	TGTGCCATCAGTGAGGTAGGAGACACTGAAGCTTTCTTT
14	TRBV27	TRBD1	TRBJ1-6	NA	CASSPGTANSPLHF	TGTGCCAGCAGTCCCGGGACAGCAAATTCACCCCTCCACTTT
12	TRBV29-1	NA	TRBJ1-2	few	CSVSTGSYGYTF	TGCAGCGTTAGCACAGGGAGTTATGGCTACACCTTC
14	TRBV19	TRBD1	TRBJ2-2	NA	CASTDRGLTGELFF	TGTGCCAGTACCGACAGGGGATTGACCGGGGAGCTGTTTTTT
15	TRBV6-1	NA	TRBJ1-2	NA	CASSETTGLSNGYTF	TGTGCCAGCAGTGAAACGACAGGTCTAAGCAATGGCTACACCTTC
11	TRBV6-5	NA	TRBJ1-2	NA	CASSLGDGYTF	TGTGCCAGCAGTTTGGGCGATGGCTACACCTTC
11	TRBV29-1	NA	TRBJ2-2	NA	CSVGNTGELFF	TGCAGCGTCGGGAACACCGGGGAGCTGTTTTTT
13	TRBV6-5	NA	TRBJ2-5	NA	CASSLISGETQYF	TGTGCCAGCAGTCTAATATCAGGGGAGACCCAGTACTTC
13	TRBV30	NA	TRBJ2-2	NA	CAWTQENTGELFF	TGTGCCTGGACACAGGAGAACACCGGGGAGCTGTTTTTT
13	TRBV28	NA	TRBJ1-1	NA	CASSRNLNTEAFF	TGTGCCAGCAGCCGAAACTTGAACACTGAAGCTTTCTTT